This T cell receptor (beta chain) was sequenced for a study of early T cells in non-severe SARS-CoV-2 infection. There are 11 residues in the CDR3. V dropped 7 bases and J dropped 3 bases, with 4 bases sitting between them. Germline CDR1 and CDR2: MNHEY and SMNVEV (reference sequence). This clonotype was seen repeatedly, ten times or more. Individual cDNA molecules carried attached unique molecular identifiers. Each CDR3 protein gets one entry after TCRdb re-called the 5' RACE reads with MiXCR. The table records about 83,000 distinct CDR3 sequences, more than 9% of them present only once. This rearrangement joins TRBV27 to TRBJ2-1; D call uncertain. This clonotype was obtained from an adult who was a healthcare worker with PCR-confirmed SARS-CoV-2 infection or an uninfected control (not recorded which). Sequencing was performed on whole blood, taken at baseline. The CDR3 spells CASKYYNEQFF. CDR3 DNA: TGTGCCAGCAAATACTACAATGAGCAGTTCTTC.